One and the same sample provided the 19 T cell receptor beta chains below, sequenced in a study of blood T cells in healthy people across ages. A second about 6 to 12 cycle PCR used barcoded and J-beta primers. TCRdb reanalysed the 5' RACE reads using MiXCR and keeps one entry per CDR3 protein. The sample has hundreds of thousands of distinct CDR3 sequences, 43% seen once; the top ten hold 20% to 25%. The material sequenced was blood. The receptors come from a woman in her sixties or seventies in good health.

Only a few counts were recorded for this clonotype. V gene TRBV7-8 combines with J gene TRBJ2-3; 12 bases match TRBD2. Trimming removed 4 bases from V and 0 bases from J; junction bases left unmatched: 8. Germline loops: CDR1 SGHVS, CDR2 FQNEAQ. The CDR3 extends over 18 amino acids. DNA of the CDR3: TGTGCCAGCAGCTCATTTACCGGGACTAGCGGGAGCACAGATACGCAGTATTTT. This sequence encodes CASSSFTGTSGSTDTQYF.

The CDR3: CASSLAPLQGNQPQHF. For the CDR3, the DNA is TGTGCCAGCAGCTTAGCCCCACTACAGGGGAATCAGCCCCAGCATTTT. This chain links TRBV7-8 with TRBJ1-5; 7 bases line up with TRBD1. Trimming cost V 0 bases and J 4 bases; bases outside gene matches: 6. The CDR3 is made up of 16 amino acids. Germline V gene lookup returns CDR1 SGHVS and CDR2 FQNEAQ.

V is TRBV4-3 and J is TRBJ2-1; TRBD2 matches at 9 bases. CDR3 length: 16 amino acids. The trim removed 0 bases at V and 7 bases at J, leaving 7 bases unmatched. The germline V gene has CDR1 LGHNA and CDR2 YSLEER. The CDR3 reads CASSQDPQREENEQFF. The CDR3 nucleotides are TGCGCCAGCAGCCAAGATCCCCAGCGGGAGGAAAATGAGCAGTTCTTC.

On this clonotype itself: A much bigger clone sits one base away, suggesting this may be a read error. V usage is TRBV29-1 and J usage is TRBJ2-1; no definite D call. Germline CDR1 is SQVTM and CDR2 is ANQGSEA. The CDR3 totals 12 residues. Trimming left V 7 bases short and J 10 bases short, with 17 bases between. For the CDR3, the DNA is TGCAGCGGGAAGACACCTACCTACGAGCAGTTCTTC. Residues: CSGKTPTYEQFF.

This clonotype has just a few counts. The gene calls are TRBV20-1 and TRBJ1-1, with unresolved D. This CDR3 has 15 amino acids. Germline CDR1 and CDR2: DFQATT and SNEGSKA (reference sequence). Trimming removed 0 bases from V and 5 bases from J, with 16 bases in between. This CDR3 is CSARDSGRILTEAFF. The CDR3 DNA is TGCAGTGCTAGAGACTCGGGTCGGATCCTGACTGAAGCTTTCTTT.

In this sample, this clonotype turned up a few times. The rearrangement uses TRBV9 and TRBJ2-7; D unclear. Germline V gives CDR1 SGDLS, CDR2 YYNGEE. Trimming removed 0 bases from V and 0 bases from J, with 10 bases in between. The CDR3 extends over 15 amino acids. The CDR3 region is CASSVAYESSYEQYF. In DNA form, the CDR3 reads TGTGCCAGCAGCGTAGCTTACGAGAGCTCCTACGAGCAGTACTTC. Together with reference TRBV9 and TRBJ2-7, the CDR3 gives the full variable domain: DSGVTQTPKHLITATGQRVTLRCSPRSGDLSVYWYQQSLDQGLQFLIQYYNGEERAKGNILERFSAQQFPDLHSELNLSSLELGDSALYFCASSVAYESSYEQYFGPGTRLTVT.

The rearrangement joins TRBV6-4 to TRBJ2-1; TRBD2 matches 9 bases. The V segment lost 5 bases and the J segment 13 bases; nucleotides outside the gene matches: 15. Germline values: CDR1 MRHNA, CDR2 SNTAGT. The CDR3 extends over 15 amino acids. The CDR3 region is CASSLRGGSQETQFF. The CDR3 DNA sequence: TGTGCCAGCAGTTTGCGGGGGGGCTCCCAAGAGACCCAGTTCTTC.

This clonotype was seen a few times. This chain connects TRBV6-2 or TRBV6-3 to TRBJ1-5; a possible D gene is TRBD1 (5 bases). The germline gives CDR1 MNHEY, CDR2 SVGEGT. There are 12 residues in the CDR3. Deletions cut 4 bases from V and 11 bases from J, with 12 bases between. The CDR3 DNA is TGTGCCAGCAGTTTCGACAGAGGTTCCCAGCATTTT. Its protein product is CASSFDRGSQHF.

The CDR3 DNA reads as TGTGCCAGCAGCTTAGATAGCGGGGGGGCTATAGATACGCAGTATTTT. This translates into CASSLDSGGAIDTQYF. This rearrangement joins TRBV7-2 to TRBJ2-3; 11 bases agree with TRBD2. CDR1 is SGHTA and CDR2 is FQGNSA in the germline V gene. This CDR3 spans 16 amino acids. J was trimmed by 5 bases and V by 1 base; bases with no gene match: 5.

This clonotype was picked up a small number of times. V gene TRBV7-8 combines with J gene TRBJ2-5, with 8 bases matching TRBD1. The CDR3 contains 16 residues. Germline values: CDR1 SGHVS, CDR2 FQNEAQ. With 3 bases clipped from V and 2 bases from J, the junction kept 8 bases outside the gene matches. The CDR3 reads CASSFPGTGVQETQYF. DNA for the CDR3: TGTGCCAGCAGCTTTCCCGGGACAGGAGTTCAAGAGACCCAGTACTTC. Variable domain in full (rest from reference TRBV7-8 and TRBJ2-5): GAGVSQSPRYKVAKRGQDVALRCDPISGHVSLFWYQQALGQGPEFLTYFQNEAQLDKSGLPSDRFFAERPEGSVSTLKIQRTQQEDSAVYLCASSFPGTGVQETQYFGPGTRLLVL.

V is TRBV21-1 and J is TRBJ2-3; TRBD1, the D gene given by the table, was not confirmed from the DNA. TRBV21-1 is a listed pseudogene. This CDR3 is 18 amino acids long. The CDR3 region has the DNA TGTGCCAGCAGCAAAGCCCCGTCCAGCCGGGATTGCACAGATACGCAGTATTTT. Translating gives CASSKAPSSRDCTDTQYF.

Comment on this clonotype: This may stem from a read error, because a much larger clone lies one nucleotide away. The chain couples TRBV4-3 to TRBJ2-7, with TRBD2 identical over 10 bases. V lost 4 bases, J lost 4 bases, and 13 bases stayed unmatched. CDR1 and CDR2 from the germline V gene are LGHNA and YSLEER. There are 17 residues in the CDR3. The CDR3 bases are TGCGCCAGCAGCCCCAAGATGGTGAGACTAGCGGGTTACGAGCAGTACTTC. Protein: CASSPKMVRLAGYEQYF.

The chain combines TRBV6-1 with TRBJ2-6, with D perhaps matching TRBD1 (6 bases). V was clipped by 6 bases and J by 4 bases, with 16 bases between them. CDR3 length: 16 amino acids. Per the germline V gene, CDR1 is MNHNS and CDR2 is SASEGT. CDR3 loop: CASSGQPGRGANVLTF. The CDR3 DNA follows: TGTGCCAGCAGCGGACAGCCGGGAAGGGGGGCCAACGTCCTGACTTTC.

The chain employs TRBV27 and TRBJ2-1, with D tentatively TRBD1 (6 bases). In germline, CDR1 is MNHEY, CDR2 SMNVEV (reference sequence). Trimming shortened V by 3 bases and J by 10 bases, and 13 bases separated the two germline ends. The CDR3 consists of 13 residues. In DNA, the CDR3 is TGTGCCAGCAGTTTTTACCCCCAGGGGGAGCAGTTCTTC. Amino acids: CASSFYPQGEQFF.

This clonotype was observed a few times. The V and J genes are TRBV28 and TRBJ2-3; D is possibly TRBD2 (6 bases). The CDR3 contains 16 residues. Trimming took off 1 base at V and 0 bases at J, with 11 bases between the two ends. Germline assignment: CDR1 MDHEN and CDR2 SYDVKM. CDR3 nucleotides: TGTGCCAGCAGTTTATCAGGGAGGAGTAGCACAGATACGCAGTATTTT. Residues: CASSLSGRSSTDTQYF.

Many counts were recorded for this clonotype. The chain is built from TRBV12-3 or TRBV12-4 and TRBJ1-2; 10 bases map to TRBD1. V lost 5 bases and J lost 9; bases outside the gene matches: 3. The CDR3 is made up of 12 amino acids. The CDR3 nucleotides are TGTGCCAGCAGTCGGGACAGGGGTCGCTACACCTTC. This translates into CASSRDRGRYTF.

This clonotype was detected once. The chain has TRBV4-3 and TRBJ2-3; D is perhaps TRBD1 or TRBD2 (5 bases each). The V and J ends lost 2 bases and 2 bases respectively, with 20 bases between them. The CDR3 sequence is 18 residues long. Germline V gene sequence: CDR1 LGHNA, CDR2 YSLEER. CDR3 loop: CASSQQSWDGRATDTQYF. The CDR3 DNA reads TGCGCCAGCAGCCAACAAAGTTGGGACGGACGGGCCACAGATACGCAGTATTTT.

The CDR3 DNA reads as TGTGCCAGCAGCGTAGAGGCGGGAGGGGTTGAGACCCAGTACTTC. This encodes CASSVEAGGVETQYF. The rearrangement joins TRBV9 to TRBJ2-5; 9 bases line up with TRBD2. The CDR3 loop spans 15 amino acids. Unmatched junction bases numbered 5, after V lost 0 bases and J lost 5 bases. Germline CDR1 and CDR2: SGDLS and YYNGEE.

The chain uses TRBV7-2 and TRBJ1-1, with a possible D match to TRBD1 (6 bases). V dropped 2 bases and J dropped 5 bases, with 15 bases sitting between them. The CDR3 runs to 15 residues. The germline CDR1 and CDR2 sequences are SGHTA and FQGNSA. In DNA, the CDR3 is TGTGCCAGCAGCTTAAATGGACAGCGTGGGACTGAAGCTTTCTTT. Amino acids: CASSLNGQRGTEAFF.